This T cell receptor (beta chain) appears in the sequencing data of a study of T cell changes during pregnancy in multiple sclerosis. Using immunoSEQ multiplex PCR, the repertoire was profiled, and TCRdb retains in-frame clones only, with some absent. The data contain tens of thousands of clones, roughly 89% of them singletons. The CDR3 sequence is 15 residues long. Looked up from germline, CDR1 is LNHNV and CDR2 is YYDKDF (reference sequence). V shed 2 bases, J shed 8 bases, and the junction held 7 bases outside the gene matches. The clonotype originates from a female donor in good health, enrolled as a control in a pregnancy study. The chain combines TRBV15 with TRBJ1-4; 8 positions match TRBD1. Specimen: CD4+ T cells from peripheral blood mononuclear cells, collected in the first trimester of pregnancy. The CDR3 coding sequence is TGTGCCACCAGCAGAACCAGGGGGCTAGGAGAAAAACTGTTTTTT. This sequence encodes CATSRTRGLGEKLFF.